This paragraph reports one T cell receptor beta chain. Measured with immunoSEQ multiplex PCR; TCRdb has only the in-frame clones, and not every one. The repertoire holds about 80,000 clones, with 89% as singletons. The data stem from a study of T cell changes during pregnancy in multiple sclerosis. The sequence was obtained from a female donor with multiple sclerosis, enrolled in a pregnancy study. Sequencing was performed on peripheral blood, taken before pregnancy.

The CDR3: CASSLGGRGGELFF. CDR3 DNA: TGTGCCAGCAGCTTAGGGGGCCGAGGCGGGGAGCTGTTTTTT. V and J are TRBV5-8 and TRBJ2-2, with 7 positions matching TRBD1. The CDR3 has 14 amino acids. V shed 2 bases and J 7 bases; nucleotides not matched to a gene: 5. In germline, CDR1 is SGHTS, CDR2 YDEGEE.